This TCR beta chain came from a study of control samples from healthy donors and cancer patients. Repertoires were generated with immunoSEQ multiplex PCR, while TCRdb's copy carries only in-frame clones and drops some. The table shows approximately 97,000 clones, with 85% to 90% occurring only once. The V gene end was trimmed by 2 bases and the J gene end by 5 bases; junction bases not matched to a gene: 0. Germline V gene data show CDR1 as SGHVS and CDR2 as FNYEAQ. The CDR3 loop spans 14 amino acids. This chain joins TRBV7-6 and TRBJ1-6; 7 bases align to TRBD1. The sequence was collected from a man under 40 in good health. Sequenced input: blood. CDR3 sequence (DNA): TGTGCCAGCAGCTTAACAGGGGATAATTCACCCCTCCACTTT. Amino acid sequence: CASSLTGDNSPLHF. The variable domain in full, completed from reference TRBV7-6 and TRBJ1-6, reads GAGVSQSPRYKVTKRGQDVALRCDPISGHVSLYWYRQALGQGPEFLTYFNYEAQQDKSGLPNDRFSAERPEGSISTLTIQRTEQRDSAMYRCASSLTGDNSPLHFGNGTRLTVT.